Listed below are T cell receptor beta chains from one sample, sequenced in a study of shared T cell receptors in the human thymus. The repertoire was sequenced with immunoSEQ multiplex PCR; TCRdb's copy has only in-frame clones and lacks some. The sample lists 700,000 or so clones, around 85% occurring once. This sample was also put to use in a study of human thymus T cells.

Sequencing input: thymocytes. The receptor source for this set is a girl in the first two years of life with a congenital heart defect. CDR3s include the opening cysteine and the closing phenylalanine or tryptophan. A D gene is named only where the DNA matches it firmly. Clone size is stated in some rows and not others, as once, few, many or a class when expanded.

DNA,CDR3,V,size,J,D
TGCGCCAGCAGCCTGCGGACTCTGCCCCAAGAGACCCAGTACTTC,CASSLRTLPQETQYF,TRBV5-1,few,TRBJ2-5,-
TGTGCCAGCAGCCAATATCAACAGATAAATTCACCCCTCCACTTT,CASSQYQQINSPLHF,TRBV16,-,TRBJ1-6,-
TGTGCCAGCAGTTTAATAGCCCACCGGGACAGGGTCTACGAGCAGTACTTC,CASSLIAHRDRVYEQYF,TRBV27,-,TRBJ2-7,TRBD1
TGTGCCAGCAGCTACCGGGACAGAGAATCCCCCCTCCACTTT,CASSYRDRESPLHF,TRBV12-1,-,TRBJ1-6,-
TGTGCCAGCAGCCCCTCCAAAAACCCGGACAGGGGCAAAAACATTCAGTACTTC,CASSPSKNPDRGKNIQYF,TRBV14,few,TRBJ2-4,TRBD1
TGTGCCAGCAGCCGGAGGGCAGGGGGCGCCTACTATGGCTACACCTTC,CASSRRAGGAYYGYTF,TRBV5-5,-,TRBJ1-2,TRBD1
TGTGCCAGCAGCTTGTGGGCAGGGAACTCCTACGAGCAGTACTTC,CASSLWAGNSYEQYF,TRBV5-5,-,TRBJ2-7,-
TGTGCCAGCAGCAGGAGGCCACGAGGGGGAACAAGCTCTGGGGCCAACGTCCTGACTTTC,CASSRRPRGGTSSGANVLTF,TRBV7-6,-,TRBJ2-6,-
TGTGCCAGCAGCTATGAACCGGGACAGGTTGGATTGGGCTACACCTTC,CASSYEPGQVGLGYTF,TRBV5-6,-,TRBJ1-2,TRBD1
TGTGCCAGCAGTGAAGGTCGAGGTAACAGGTCCGGAAACACCATATATTTT,CASSEGRGNRSGNTIYF,TRBV6-1,few,TRBJ1-3,-
TGTGCCAGCTCACTACCGACAGGGGCTGGAAACACCATATATTTT,CASSLPTGAGNTIYF,TRBV18,-,TRBJ1-3,TRBD1
TGTGCCAGCAGCTTAGGAACAGGGGACCGCTCTGGGGCCAACGTCCTGACTTTC,CASSLGTGDRSGANVLTF,TRBV11-2,few,TRBJ2-6,TRBD1
TGTGCCAGCAGTTGGGACAGGGATACTGAAGCTTTCTTT,CASSWDRDTEAFF,TRBV6-5,-,TRBJ1-1,TRBD1
TGTGCCAGCAGTCTGGACGGGAGTAGCACAGATACGCAGTATTTT,CASSLDGSSTDTQYF,TRBV5-4,-,TRBJ2-3,-
TGTGCCAGCAGCGTAGAGTCTATAATAGCGGCCATGCCGAACACCGGGGAGCTGTTTTTT,CASSVESIIAAMPNTGELFF,TRBV9,few,TRBJ2-2,-
TGTGCCAGCAGTCCAATCCCACAGGCCCGAGCGCAGTATTTT,CASSPIPQARAQYF,TRBV25-1,once,TRBJ2-3,-
TGTGCCAGCTCACAGGGGTTGGATGAAAAACTGTTTTTT,CASSQGLDEKLFF,TRBV18,-,TRBJ1-4,-
TGCGCCAGCAGCTTGGGACAGGGGGGAAGTAGGGATGGCTACACCTTC,CASSLGQGGSRDGYTF,TRBV5-1,-,TRBJ1-2,TRBD1
TGTGCCAGCAGTGAGGGGGGGGCAGATAATATCTATGGCTACACCTTC,CASSEGGADNIYGYTF,TRBV2,-,TRBJ1-2,-
TGCGCCAGCAGCCAAGTGATTCAGGATAACTATGGCTACACCTTC,CASSQVIQDNYGYTF,TRBV4-1,-,TRBJ1-2,-
TGCGCCAGCAGCCAAGAAGAGGGCAGGAGCTACGAGCAGTACTTC,CASSQEEGRSYEQYF,TRBV4-1,few,TRBJ2-7,-
TGTGCCAGTACTCACAGGGGGCGGGATGGCTACACCTTC,CASTHRGRDGYTF,TRBV19,-,TRBJ1-2,TRBD1
TGTGCCAGCAGGGAGACAGGGAACGGCTACGAGCAGTACTTC,CASRETGNGYEQYF,TRBV6-5,-,TRBJ2-7,TRBD1
TGTGCCAGCAGCTTGACCGTAGGACAGGGGGATATGGCAGATACGCAGTATTTT,CASSLTVGQGDMADTQYF,TRBV5-4,-,TRBJ2-3,TRBD1
TGTGCCAGCAGCCAAGAACCGGGGATCCTCAATGAGCAGTTCTTC,CASSQEPGILNEQFF,TRBV4-2,-,TRBJ2-1,-
TGTGCCAGCAGCTTCGCGGTGAAGCTCCCGACCTCCGGGACAGTTACTTTTGGCTACACCTTC,CASSFAVKLPTSGTVTFGYTF,TRBV28,once,TRBJ1-2,TRBD1
TGTGCCAGCAGTTTTATCGGCGGGTCGTGGAACACCATATATTTT,CASSFIGGSWNTIYF,TRBV28,once,TRBJ1-3,-
TGTGCCAGCAGCCGATTCACAGAAGTTCAAGAGACCCAGTACTTC,CASSRFTEVQETQYF,TRBV7-9,-,TRBJ2-5,-
TGTGCCAGCAGTTACGCTTTGGGGGGCTACGAGCAGTACTTC,CASSYALGGYEQYF,TRBV6-5,-,TRBJ2-7,-
TGCGCCAGCAGCCAGGCCGATAGCACAGATACGCAGTATTTT,CASSQADSTDTQYF,TRBV4-3,-,TRBJ2-3,-
TGTGCCACCAGCAGAGTCCCACGACAGGGCTCCAACACTGAAGCTTTCTTT,CATSRVPRQGSNTEAFF,TRBV15,-,TRBJ1-1,TRBD1
TGTGCCAGCAGTTACCCCTTCTTTGAAAGCCTAAACATTCAGTACTTC,CASSYPFFESLNIQYF,TRBV6-6,few,TRBJ2-4,-
TGTGCCAGCAGAACAGGGACTAGCGGGGGTTTCTCCTTTGAAGAGTTCTTC,CASRTGTSGGFSFEEFF,TRBV5-6,-,TRBJ2-1,TRBD2